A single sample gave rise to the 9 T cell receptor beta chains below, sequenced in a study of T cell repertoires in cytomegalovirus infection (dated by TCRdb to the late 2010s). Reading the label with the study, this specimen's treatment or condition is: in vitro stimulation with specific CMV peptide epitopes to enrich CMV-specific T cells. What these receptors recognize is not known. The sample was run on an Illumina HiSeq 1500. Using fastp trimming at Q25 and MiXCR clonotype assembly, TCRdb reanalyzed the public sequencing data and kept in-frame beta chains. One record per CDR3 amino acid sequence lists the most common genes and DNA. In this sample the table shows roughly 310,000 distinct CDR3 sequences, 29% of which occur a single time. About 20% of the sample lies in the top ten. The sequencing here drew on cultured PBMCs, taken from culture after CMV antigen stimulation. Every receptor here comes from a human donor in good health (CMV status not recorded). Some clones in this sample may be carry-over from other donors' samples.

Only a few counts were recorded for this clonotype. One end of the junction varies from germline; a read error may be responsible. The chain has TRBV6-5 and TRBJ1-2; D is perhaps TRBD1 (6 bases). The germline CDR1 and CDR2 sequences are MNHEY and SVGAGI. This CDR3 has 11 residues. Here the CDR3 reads CASIMGAVLHF. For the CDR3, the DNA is TGTGCCAGCATCATGGGGGCAGTCCTTCACTTC.

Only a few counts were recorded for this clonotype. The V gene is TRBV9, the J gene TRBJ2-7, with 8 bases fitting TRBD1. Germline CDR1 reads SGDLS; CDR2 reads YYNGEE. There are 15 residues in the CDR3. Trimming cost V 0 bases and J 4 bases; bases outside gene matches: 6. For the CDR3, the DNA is TGTGCCAGCAGCGTAGAGGACAGGGTGGTGTACGAGCAGTACTTC. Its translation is CASSVEDRVVYEQYF.

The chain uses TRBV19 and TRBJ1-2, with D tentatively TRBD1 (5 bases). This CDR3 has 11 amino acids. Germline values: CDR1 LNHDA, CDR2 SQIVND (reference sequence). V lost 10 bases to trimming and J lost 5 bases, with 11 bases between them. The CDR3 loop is CATRGIYGYTF. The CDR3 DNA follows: TGTGCCACCCGGGGGATATATGGCTACACCTTC.

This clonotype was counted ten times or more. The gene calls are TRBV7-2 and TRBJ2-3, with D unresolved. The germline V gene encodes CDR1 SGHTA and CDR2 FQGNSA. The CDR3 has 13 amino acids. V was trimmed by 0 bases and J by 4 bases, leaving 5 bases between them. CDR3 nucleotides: TGTGCCAGCAGCTTAGCGAAGGCAGATACGCAGTATTTT. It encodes CASSLAKADTQYF.

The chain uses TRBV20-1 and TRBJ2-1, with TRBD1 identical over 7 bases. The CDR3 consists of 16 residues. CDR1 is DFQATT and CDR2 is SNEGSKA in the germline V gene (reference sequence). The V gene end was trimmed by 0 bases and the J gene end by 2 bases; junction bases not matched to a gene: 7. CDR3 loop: CSARERTGHPYNEQFF. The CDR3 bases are TGCAGTGCTAGAGAACGGACAGGACATCCCTACAATGAGCAGTTCTTC.

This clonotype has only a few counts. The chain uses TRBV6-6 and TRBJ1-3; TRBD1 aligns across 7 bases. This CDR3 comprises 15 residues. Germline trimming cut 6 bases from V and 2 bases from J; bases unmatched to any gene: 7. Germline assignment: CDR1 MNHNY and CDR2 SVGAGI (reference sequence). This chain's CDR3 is CASRPGQAPGNTIYF. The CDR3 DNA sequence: TGTGCCAGCAGGCCCGGACAGGCGCCTGGAAACACCATATATTTT.

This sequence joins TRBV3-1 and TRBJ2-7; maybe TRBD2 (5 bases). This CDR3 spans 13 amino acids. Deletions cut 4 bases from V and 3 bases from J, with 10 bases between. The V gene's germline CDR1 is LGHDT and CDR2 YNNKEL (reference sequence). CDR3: CASSPVEGYEQYF. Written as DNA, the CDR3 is TGTGCCAGCAGCCCCGTCGAGGGCTACGAGCAGTACTTC.

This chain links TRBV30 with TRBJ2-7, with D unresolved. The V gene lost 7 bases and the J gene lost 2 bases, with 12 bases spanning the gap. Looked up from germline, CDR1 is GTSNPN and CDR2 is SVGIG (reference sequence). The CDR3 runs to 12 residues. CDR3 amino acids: CASGRRPYEQYF. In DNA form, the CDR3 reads TGTGCCTCGGGCCGGCGGCCCTACGAGCAGTACTTC.

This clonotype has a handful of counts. The CDR3 region is CASSYGSVSYNEQFF. The CDR3 bases are TGTGCCAGCAGTTACGGGAGCGTCTCCTACAATGAGCAGTTCTTC. This chain joins TRBV6-2 or TRBV6-3 and TRBJ2-1; the D gene is possibly TRBD2 (5 bases). V gave up 2 bases and J gave up 0 bases, with 8 bases separating them. The CDR3 runs to 15 residues. The germline CDR1 and CDR2 sequences are MNHEY and SVGEGT.